A selection of T cell receptor beta chains follows, all from one sample in a study of spatial heterogeneity in lung cancer. TCRdb re-derived calls from the 5' RACE reads in MiXCR, one entry per CDR3 protein. The sample has about 11,000 distinct CDR3 sequences; 9.5% to 15% are singletons. The material was lung tumor tissue, obtained at surgery. Receptors originate from a male donor with early-stage non-small cell lung cancer. CDR3s include the opening cysteine and the closing phenylalanine or tryptophan. D genes are given only for firm matches. The size entry is marked missing in some rows and otherwise reads once, few, many or a size class.

j_call: TRBJ1-1
d_call: NA
v_call: TRBV29-1
clone_size: medium-sized
cdr3_aa: CSVVRLGNTEAFF
cdr3_nt: TGCAGCGTTGTGCGGCTCGGTAACACTGAAGCTTTCTTT

j_call: TRBJ2-7
d_call: NA
v_call: TRBV7-9
clone_size: NA
cdr3_aa: CASSTIRGPYEQYF
cdr3_nt: TGTGCCAGCAGCACTATCCGGGGACCCTACGAGCAGTACTTC

j_call: TRBJ1-2
d_call: NA
v_call: TRBV20-1
clone_size: few
cdr3_aa: CSASQMGRANYGYTF
cdr3_nt: TGCAGTGCTAGTCAGATGGGCCGAGCTAACTATGGCTACACCTTC

j_call: TRBJ2-5
d_call: NA
v_call: TRBV6-1
clone_size: medium-sized
cdr3_aa: CASIAGMETQYF
cdr3_nt: TGTGCCAGCATCGCCGGGATGGAGACCCAGTACTTC

j_call: TRBJ2-7
d_call: NA
v_call: TRBV11-2
clone_size: few
cdr3_aa: CASSLEGHSYEQYF
cdr3_nt: TGTGCCAGCAGCTTAGAGGGACACTCCTACGAGCAGTACTTC

j_call: TRBJ2-3
d_call: NA
v_call: TRBV5-6
clone_size: many
cdr3_aa: CASSLNGGPDTQYF
cdr3_nt: TGTGCCAGCAGCTTGAACGGGGGTCCAGATACGCAGTATTTT

j_call: TRBJ1-3
d_call: NA
v_call: TRBV29-1
clone_size: once
cdr3_aa: CSVAFTGNTIYF
cdr3_nt: TGCAGCGTTGCCTTCACTGGAAACACCATATATTTT

j_call: TRBJ1-3
d_call: NA
v_call: TRBV28
clone_size: NA
cdr3_aa: CASSSTRTIYF
cdr3_nt: TGTGCCAGCAGTTCCACGAGGACCATATATTTT

j_call: TRBJ1-2
d_call: NA
v_call: TRBV6-1
clone_size: NA
cdr3_aa: CASGAGDYGYTF
cdr3_nt: TGTGCCAGCGGGGCGGGGGACTATGGCTACACCTTC

j_call: TRBJ2-5
d_call: NA
v_call: TRBV11-2
clone_size: many
cdr3_aa: CASSPDWAETQYF
cdr3_nt: TGTGCCAGCAGCCCCGACTGGGCAGAGACCCAGTACTTC

j_call: TRBJ2-4
d_call: NA
v_call: TRBV30
clone_size: many
cdr3_aa: CAWSRDRDIQYF
cdr3_nt: TGTGCCTGGAGTAGGGACCGGGACATTCAGTACTTC

j_call: TRBJ2-7
d_call: TRBD2
v_call: TRBV12-3/TRBV12-4
clone_size: many
cdr3_aa: CASSLVGGGSYEQYF
cdr3_nt: TGTGCCAGCAGTTTGGTTGGCGGGGGATCCTACGAGCAGTACTTC

j_call: TRBJ2-7
d_call: TRBD2
v_call: TRBV27
clone_size: few
cdr3_aa: CASRPGLAEIYEQYF
cdr3_nt: TGTGCCAGCAGACCCGGACTAGCGGAAATATACGAGCAGTACTTC

j_call: TRBJ2-2
d_call: NA
v_call: TRBV15
clone_size: NA
cdr3_aa: CATGARSTGELFF
cdr3_nt: TGTGCCACTGGGGCGCGAAGCACCGGGGAGCTGTTTTTT

j_call: TRBJ2-3
d_call: TRBD2
v_call: TRBV4-1
clone_size: few
cdr3_aa: CASSQGASGGSSLTDTQYF
cdr3_nt: TGCGCCAGCAGCCAAGGAGCTAGCGGGGGGTCCAGCCTCACAGATACGCAGTATTTT

j_call: TRBJ2-3
d_call: TRBD1
v_call: TRBV24-1
clone_size: NA
cdr3_aa: CATSDTGTGSDTQYF
cdr3_nt: TGTGCCACCAGTGATACCGGGACAGGGAGCGATACGCAGTATTTT

j_call: TRBJ2-5
d_call: NA
v_call: TRBV4-3
clone_size: many
cdr3_aa: CASSQVTGLGTQYF
cdr3_nt: TGCGCCAGCAGCCAAGTGACCGGGTTGGGGACCCAGTACTTC

j_call: TRBJ2-5
d_call: TRBD1
v_call: TRBV7-9
clone_size: NA
cdr3_aa: CASSQGAPETQYF
cdr3_nt: TGTGCCAGCAGCCAGGGGGCTCCTGAGACCCAGTACTTC

j_call: TRBJ2-7
d_call: TRBD1
v_call: TRBV19
clone_size: NA
cdr3_aa: CASSTNLDRNSYEQYF
cdr3_nt: TGTGCCAGTAGTACCAACCTGGACAGGAACTCCTACGAGCAGTACTTC

j_call: TRBJ2-5
d_call: NA
v_call: TRBV3-1
clone_size: many
cdr3_aa: CASSSDSQETQYF
cdr3_nt: TGTGCCAGCAGCTCCGACTCACAAGAGACCCAGTACTTC

j_call: TRBJ2-7
d_call: NA
v_call: TRBV3-1
clone_size: many
cdr3_aa: CASSRAGYSYEQYF
cdr3_nt: TGTGCCAGCAGCCGAGCGGGTTACTCCTACGAGCAGTACTTC

j_call: TRBJ2-7
d_call: NA
v_call: TRBV20-1
clone_size: few
cdr3_aa: CSAQRGGRAYEQYF
cdr3_nt: TGCAGTGCTCAACGAGGAGGGAGAGCCTACGAGCAGTACTTC

j_call: TRBJ1-5
d_call: NA
v_call: TRBV19
clone_size: NA
cdr3_aa: CASSREGADSNQPQHF
cdr3_nt: TGTGCCAGTAGTCGGGAAGGGGCTGATAGCAATCAGCCCCAGCATTTT

j_call: TRBJ1-2
d_call: NA
v_call: TRBV15
clone_size: NA
cdr3_aa: CATSGYGDNYGYTF
cdr3_nt: TGTGCCACCAGCGGATACGGGGATAACTATGGCTACACCTTC

j_call: TRBJ2-1
d_call: TRBD1
v_call: TRBV24-1
clone_size: many
cdr3_aa: CATSDPGQGSHEQFF
cdr3_nt: TGTGCCACCAGTGATCCGGGACAGGGATCCCATGAGCAGTTCTTC

j_call: TRBJ1-2
d_call: TRBD1
v_call: TRBV18
clone_size: NA
cdr3_aa: CASSPSVTGGGGYTF
cdr3_nt: TGTGCCAGCTCACCGTCCGTAACAGGGGGCGGTGGCTACACCTTC

j_call: TRBJ1-3
d_call: TRBD1
v_call: TRBV6-5
clone_size: NA
cdr3_aa: CASSPDRATGNTIYF
cdr3_nt: TGTGCCAGCAGTCCGGACAGGGCAACTGGAAACACCATATATTTT

j_call: TRBJ2-1
d_call: NA
v_call: TRBV4-3
clone_size: NA
cdr3_aa: CASSQALTTSYNEQFF
cdr3_nt: TGCGCCAGCAGCCAAGCATTAACTACATCCTACAATGAGCAGTTCTTC

j_call: TRBJ2-1
d_call: TRBD1
v_call: TRBV6-1
clone_size: many
cdr3_aa: CASSEGTGVINEQFF
cdr3_nt: TGTGCCAGCAGTGAGGGGACAGGGGTAATCAATGAGCAGTTCTTC

j_call: TRBJ2-5
d_call: TRBD1
v_call: TRBV12-3/TRBV12-4
clone_size: NA
cdr3_aa: CASSPLRTGGLETQYF
cdr3_nt: TGTGCCAGCAGTCCCCTCCGGACAGGGGGCTTAGAGACCCAGTACTTC

j_call: TRBJ2-7
d_call: NA
v_call: TRBV18
clone_size: few
cdr3_aa: CASAQVGRDVPEQYF
cdr3_nt: TGTGCCAGCGCCCAGGTCGGCAGGGACGTTCCCGAGCAGTACTTC

j_call: TRBJ2-1
d_call: NA
v_call: TRBV5-1
clone_size: few
cdr3_aa: CASSSRVDTDNEQFF
cdr3_nt: TGCGCCAGCAGCTCGCGGGTGGACACCGACAATGAGCAGTTCTTC

j_call: TRBJ1-1
d_call: NA
v_call: TRBV14
clone_size: many
cdr3_aa: CASSQTLNTEAFF
cdr3_nt: TGTGCCAGCAGCCAAACCTTGAACACTGAAGCTTTCTTT

j_call: TRBJ2-3
d_call: NA
v_call: TRBV2
clone_size: NA
cdr3_aa: CASSAVGTQYF
cdr3_nt: TGTGCCAGCAGTGCAGTGGGTACGCAGTATTTT

j_call: TRBJ1-1
d_call: NA
v_call: TRBV14
clone_size: many
cdr3_aa: CASSQGISWEFTEAFF
cdr3_nt: TGTGCCAGCAGCCAAGGGATCAGTTGGGAGTTCACTGAAGCTTTCTTT

j_call: TRBJ2-5
d_call: NA
v_call: TRBV7-2
clone_size: NA
cdr3_aa: CASSNFQETQYF
cdr3_nt: TGTGCCAGCAGTAACTTTCAAGAGACCCAGTACTTC

j_call: TRBJ2-5
d_call: NA
v_call: TRBV11-2
clone_size: few
cdr3_aa: CASSSGLQETQYF
cdr3_nt: TGTGCCAGCAGCTCGGGGCTCCAAGAGACCCAGTACTTC